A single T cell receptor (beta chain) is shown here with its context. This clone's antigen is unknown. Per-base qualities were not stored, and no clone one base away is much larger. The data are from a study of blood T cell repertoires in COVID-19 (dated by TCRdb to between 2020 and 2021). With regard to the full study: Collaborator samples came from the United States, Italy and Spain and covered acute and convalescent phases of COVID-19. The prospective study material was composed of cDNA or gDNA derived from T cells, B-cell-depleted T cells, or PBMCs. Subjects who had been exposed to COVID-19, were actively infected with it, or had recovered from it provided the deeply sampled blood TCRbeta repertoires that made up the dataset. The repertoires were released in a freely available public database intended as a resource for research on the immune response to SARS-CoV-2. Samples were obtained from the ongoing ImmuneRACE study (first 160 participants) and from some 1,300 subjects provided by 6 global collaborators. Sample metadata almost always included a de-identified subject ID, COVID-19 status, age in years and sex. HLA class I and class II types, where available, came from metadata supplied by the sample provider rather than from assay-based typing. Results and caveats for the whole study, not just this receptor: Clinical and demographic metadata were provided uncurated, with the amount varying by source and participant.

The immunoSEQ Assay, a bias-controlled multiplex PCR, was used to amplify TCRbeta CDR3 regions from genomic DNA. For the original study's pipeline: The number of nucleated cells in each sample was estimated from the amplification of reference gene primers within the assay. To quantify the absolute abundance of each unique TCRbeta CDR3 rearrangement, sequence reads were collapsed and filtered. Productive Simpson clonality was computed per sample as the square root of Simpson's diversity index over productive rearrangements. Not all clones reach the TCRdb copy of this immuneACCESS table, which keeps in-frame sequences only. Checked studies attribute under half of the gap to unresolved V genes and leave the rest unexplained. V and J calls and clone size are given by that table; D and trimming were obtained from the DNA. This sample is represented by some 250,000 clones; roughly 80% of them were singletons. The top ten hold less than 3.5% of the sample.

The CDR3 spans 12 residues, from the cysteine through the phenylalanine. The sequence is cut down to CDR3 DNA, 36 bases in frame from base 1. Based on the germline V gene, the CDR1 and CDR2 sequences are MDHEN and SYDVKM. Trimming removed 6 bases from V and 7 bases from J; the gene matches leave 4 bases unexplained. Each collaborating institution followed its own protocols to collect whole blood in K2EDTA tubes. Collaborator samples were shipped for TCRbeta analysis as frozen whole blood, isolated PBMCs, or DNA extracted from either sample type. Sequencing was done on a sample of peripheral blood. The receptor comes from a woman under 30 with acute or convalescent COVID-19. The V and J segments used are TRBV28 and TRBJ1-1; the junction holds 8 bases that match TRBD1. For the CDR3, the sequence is CASSEQGVEAFF. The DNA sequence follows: TGTGCCAGCAGCGAACAGGGGGTTGAAGCTTTCTTT.